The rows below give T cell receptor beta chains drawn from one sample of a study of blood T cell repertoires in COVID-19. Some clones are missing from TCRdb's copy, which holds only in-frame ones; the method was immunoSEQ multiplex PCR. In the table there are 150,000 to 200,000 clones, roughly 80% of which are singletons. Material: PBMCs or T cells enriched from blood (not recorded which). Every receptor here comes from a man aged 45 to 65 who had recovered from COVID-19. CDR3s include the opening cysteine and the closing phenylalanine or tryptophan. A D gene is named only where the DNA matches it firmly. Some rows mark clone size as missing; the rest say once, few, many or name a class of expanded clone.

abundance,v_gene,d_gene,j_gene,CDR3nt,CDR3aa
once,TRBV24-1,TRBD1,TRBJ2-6,TGTGCCACCAGTGAGAAGGGGGCTGACGGGGCCAACGTCCTGACTTTC,CATSEKGADGANVLTF
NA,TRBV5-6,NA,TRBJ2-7,TGTGCCAGCAGTTCAGTCGGGACACCCTACGAGCAGTACTTC,CASSSVGTPYEQYF
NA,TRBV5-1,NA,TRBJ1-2,TGCGCCAGCAGCCGCGGGGGTATTGGCTACACCTTC,CASSRGGIGYTF
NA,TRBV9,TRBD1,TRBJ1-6,TGTGCCAGCAGCGTTAGTACAGGGGGCGACGGATCACCCCTCCACTTT,CASSVSTGGDGSPLHF
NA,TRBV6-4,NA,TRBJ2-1,TGTGCCAGCAGCCCCGAGTGGAGCTACAATGAGCAGTTCTTC,CASSPEWSYNEQFF
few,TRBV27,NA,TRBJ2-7,TGTGCCAGCTTTAGTTCCTCCTACGAGCAGTACTTC,CASFSSSYEQYF
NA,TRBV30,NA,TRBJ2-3,TGTGCCTGGAGTGTACTTGTCCCTATGGTTGATCCGCAGTATTTT,CAWSVLVPMVDPQYF
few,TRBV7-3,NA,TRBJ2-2,TGTGCCAGCAGCTTAGAGCAGGGAAGGACCGGGGAGCTGTTTTTT,CASSLEQGRTGELFF
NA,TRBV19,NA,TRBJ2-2,TGTGCCAGTAGGCCACAGATCACCGGGGAGCTGTTTTTT,CASRPQITGELFF
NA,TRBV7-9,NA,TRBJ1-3,TGTGCCAGCAGCTCGGAGGAGTTCTCTGGAAACACCATATATTTT,CASSSEEFSGNTIYF
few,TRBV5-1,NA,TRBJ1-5,TGCGCCAGCAGCTTGGGGACCCGGGATGAGCCCCAGCATTTT,CASSLGTRDEPQHF
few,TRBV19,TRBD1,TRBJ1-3,TGTGCCAGTAGTCCTTTGACAGGGGCGATCTCTGGAAACACCATATATTTT,CASSPLTGAISGNTIYF
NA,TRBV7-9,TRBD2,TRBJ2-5,TGTGCCAGCAGCTTAGTAGCGGGTGAAGAGACCCAGTACTTC,CASSLVAGEETQYF